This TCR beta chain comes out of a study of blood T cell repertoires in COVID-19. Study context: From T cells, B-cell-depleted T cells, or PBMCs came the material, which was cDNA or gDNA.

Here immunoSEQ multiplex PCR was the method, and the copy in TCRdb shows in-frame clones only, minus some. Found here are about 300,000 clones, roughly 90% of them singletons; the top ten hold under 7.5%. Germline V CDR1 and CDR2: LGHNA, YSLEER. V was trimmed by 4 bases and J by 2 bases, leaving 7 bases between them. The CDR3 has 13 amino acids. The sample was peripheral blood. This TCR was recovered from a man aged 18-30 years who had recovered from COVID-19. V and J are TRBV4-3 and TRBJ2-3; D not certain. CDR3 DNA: TGCGCCAGCAGCCGACAAAACACAGATACGCAGTATTTT. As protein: CASSRQNTDTQYF.